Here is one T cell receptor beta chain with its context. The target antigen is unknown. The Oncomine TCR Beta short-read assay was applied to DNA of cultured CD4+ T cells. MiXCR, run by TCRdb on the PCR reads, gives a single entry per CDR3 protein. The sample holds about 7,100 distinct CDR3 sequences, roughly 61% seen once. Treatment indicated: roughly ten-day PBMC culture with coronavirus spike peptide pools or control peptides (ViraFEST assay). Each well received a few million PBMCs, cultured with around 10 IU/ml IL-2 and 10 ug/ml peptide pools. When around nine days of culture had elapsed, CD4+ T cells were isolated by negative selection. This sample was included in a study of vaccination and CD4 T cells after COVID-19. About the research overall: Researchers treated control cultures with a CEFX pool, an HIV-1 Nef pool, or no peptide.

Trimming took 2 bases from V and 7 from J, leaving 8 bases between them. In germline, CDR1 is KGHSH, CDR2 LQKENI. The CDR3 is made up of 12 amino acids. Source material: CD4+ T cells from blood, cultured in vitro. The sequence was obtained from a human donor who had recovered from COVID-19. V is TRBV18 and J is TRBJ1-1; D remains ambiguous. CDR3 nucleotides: TGTGCCAGCTCACCAGAATTGGATGAAGCTTTCTTT. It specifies CASSPELDEAFF.